The next 27 T cell receptor beta chains were all read from a single sample in a study of cytomegalovirus exposure and HLA in healthy donors. 13 Jbeta primers and 60 Vbeta primers were used for the PCR. The assay was immunoSEQ multiplex PCR, and TCRdb's table has in-frame clones only and misses some. This table holds about 170,000 clones, approximately 81% found once. Specimen: PBMCs. These receptors were obtained from a male donor in good health and CMV-seronegative.

The J gene is TRBJ2-1, the V gene TRBV4-3, with 14 positions matching TRBD2. The junction had 9 bases not matched to a gene; V was cut back by 0 bases and J by 8 bases. Germline loops: CDR1 LGHNA, CDR2 YSLEER. The CDR3 is 18 amino acids. The CDR3, as DNA: TGCGCCAGCAGCCAAGACGCCGGGACTAGCGGGAGTGTTTATGAGCAGTTCTTC. This codes for CASSQDAGTSGSVYEQFF.

The V and J genes are TRBV28 and TRBJ1-1; TRBD1 agrees at 8 bases. Germline V lookup: CDR1 MDHEN, CDR2 SYDVKM. This CDR3 has 14 amino acids. The junction had 7 bases not matched to a gene; V was cut back by 6 bases and J by 4 bases. This chain's CDR3 is CASSRTGLITEAFF. The CDR3 DNA is TGTGCCAGCAGCAGGACAGGGTTGATCACTGAAGCTTTCTTT.

This clone appeared a single time. Other DNA sequences in the sample encode the same CDR3. The chain couples TRBV2 to TRBJ1-2; a weak D match, TRBD1 (5 bases). The ends were cut back, 7 bases at V and 3 bases at J, with 12 bases in the middle. Germline assignment: CDR1 SNHLY and CDR2 FYNNEI. The CDR3 extends over 13 amino acids. DNA of the CDR3: TGTGCCAGCAACGAGGTCAGGGACTATGGCTACACCTTC. It translates to CASNEVRDYGYTF. The entire variable domain, with the rest obtained from reference TRBV2 and TRBJ1-2, is as follows: EPEVTQTPSHQVTQMGQEVILRCVPISNHLYFYWYRQILGQKVEFLVSFYNNEISEKSEIFDDQFSVERPDGSNFTLKIRSTKLEDSAMYFCASNEVRDYGYTFGSGTRLTVV.

The rearrangement uses TRBV4-2 and TRBJ2-3; 9 bases match TRBD2. Trimming cost V 0 bases and J 6 bases; bases outside gene matches: 4. The CDR3 loop spans 15 amino acids. Germline V gene lookup returns CDR1 LGHNA and CDR2 YNFKEQ. The CDR3 coding sequence is TGTGCCAGCAGCCAAGACAGGAGCGGGGGGGATACGCAGTATTTT. It specifies CASSQDRSGGDTQYF.

The chain employs TRBV13 and TRBJ1-4; D gene unclear. Germline V gene sequence: CDR1 PRHDT, CDR2 FYEKMQ (reference sequence). CDR3 length equals 13 residues. The ends were cut back, 5 bases at V and 4 bases at J, with 8 bases in the middle. The chain's CDR3 is CASSGEYNEKLFF. The CDR3 DNA reads TGTGCCAGCAGCGGAGAATATAATGAAAAACTGTTTTTT.

The chain has TRBV5-6 and TRBJ2-7, with D perhaps TRBD1 (6 bases). The V end was cut by 0 bases, the J end by 3 bases, with 10 bases between. CDR3 size: 14 residues. Germline assignment: CDR1 SGHDT and CDR2 YYEEEE. CDR3 region: CASSLVGHLYEQYF. The CDR3 coding sequence is TGTGCCAGCAGCTTGGTGGGACACCTCTACGAGCAGTACTTC.

The rearrangement uses TRBV2 and TRBJ2-3; D not certain. Trimming stripped 8 bases from V and 1 base from J, with 4 bases between. The CDR3 totals 11 residues. Germline CDR1 reads SNHLY; CDR2 reads FYNNEI. This CDR3 reads CASPGTDTQYF. The CDR3 DNA follows: TGTGCCAGCCCGGGCACAGATACGCAGTATTTT.

The V and J genes are TRBV5-1 and TRBJ2-1; weak D call: TRBD2 (5 bases). Trimming stripped 4 bases from V and 0 bases from J, with 17 bases between. CDR1 is SGHRS, CDR2 YFSETQ, per germline. The CDR3 covers 17 residues. CDR3 residues: CASSLGLHGSSYNEQFF. DNA for the CDR3: TGCGCCAGCAGCCTCGGCCTACATGGGAGCTCCTACAATGAGCAGTTCTTC.

The table lists this clone with a count of one. For the CDR3, the DNA is TGTGCCAGCAGGGAGGGGGGGAGCTCTGGAAACACCATATATTTT. It yields the protein CASREGGSSGNTIYF. The chain uses TRBV28 and TRBJ1-3, with D perhaps TRBD1 (6 bases). Germline V gives CDR1 MDHEN, CDR2 SYDVKM. V dropped 6 bases and J dropped 0 bases, with 12 bases sitting between them. The CDR3 is made up of 15 amino acids.

The chain is built from TRBV5-1 and TRBJ2-7; 8 bases line up with TRBD1. The V gene end was trimmed by 3 bases and the J gene end by 12 bases; junction bases not matched to a gene: 8. The CDR3 length is 12 residues. Per the germline V gene, CDR1 is SGHRS and CDR2 is YFSETQ. The CDR3 loop is CASSSNRGASYF. CDR3 coding DNA: TGCGCCAGCAGCTCGAACAGGGGGGCTTCGTACTTC.

J is TRBJ2-2 and V is TRBV28, with TRBD1 matching 8 bases. The CDR3 sequence is 15 residues long. Germline-derived CDR1 and CDR2 are MDHEN and SYDVKM. After removal of 5 bases from V and 4 bases from J, the junction contained 6 bases not matched to a gene. The DNA of the CDR3 is TGTGCCAGCAGTGCAGACAGGGGTGGCACCGGGGAGCTGTTTTTT. Protein sequence: CASSADRGGTGELFF.

V usage is TRBV13 and J usage is TRBJ1-4, with TRBD1 matching 9 bases. Germline lookup yields CDR1 PRHDT and CDR2 FYEKMQ (reference sequence). Trimming took 5 bases from V and 6 from J; bases not matched to a gene: 4. The CDR3 length is 14 residues. In DNA, the CDR3 is TGTGCCAGCAGCGCAAGGACAGGGGATGAAAAACTGTTTTTT. The encoded protein is CASSARTGDEKLFF.

This chain uses TRBV25-1 with TRBJ1-4, with 8 bases aligning to TRBD1. The CDR3 extends over 16 amino acids. Germline trimming cut 3 bases from V and 10 bases from J; bases unmatched to any gene: 13. The germline gives CDR1 MGHDK, CDR2 SYGVNS. The CDR3 here is CASSEVRGPSMGKLFF. The CDR3 DNA reads as TGTGCCAGCAGTGAGGTCAGGGGGCCGTCGATGGGAAAACTGTTTTTT.

CDR3 protein: CASSLTGSTGELFF. The CDR3 nucleotides are TGTGCCAGCAGCCTCACAGGGAGCACCGGGGAGCTGTTTTTT. The rearrangement links TRBV28 to TRBJ2-2; possibly TRBD1 for D (6 bases). The V end lost 6 bases, the J end lost 4 bases, and 12 bases lay between the germline ends. The CDR3 consists of 14 residues. The germline CDR1 and CDR2 sequences are MDHEN and SYDVKM.

The CDR3 sequence is CASSPVTGVMSEAFF. CDR3 bases: TGTGCCAGCAGCCCTGTGACAGGGGTTATGTCTGAAGCTTTCTTT. The V and J genes are TRBV7-9 and TRBJ1-1, with 8 bases lining up with TRBD1. Germline V gene data show CDR1 as SEHNR and CDR2 as FQNEAQ (reference sequence). The CDR3 loop spans 15 amino acids. J was trimmed by 6 bases and V by 5 bases; bases with no gene match: 11.

The chain couples TRBV19 to TRBJ2-1, with D possibly being TRBD1 (5 bases). CDR3 length equals 13 residues. The ends were cut back, 1 base at V and 5 bases at J, with 6 bases in the middle. CDR1 is LNHDA, CDR2 SQIVND, per germline (reference sequence). This CDR3 reads CASSIVRDNEQFF. CDR3 coding DNA: TGTGCCAGTAGTATAGTCAGGGACAATGAGCAGTTCTTC.

V and J are TRBV20-1 and TRBJ1-2; perhaps TRBD1 as D (5 bases). CDR1 is DFQATT and CDR2 is SNEGSKA in the germline V gene (reference sequence). Between the trimmed V and J ends, which lost 5 bases and 6 bases, there was a span of 7 bases. CDR3 length: 10 residues. As DNA, the CDR3 is TGCAGTGCTTCGGGGGATGGCTACACCTTC. Translated, it gives CSASGDGYTF.

V and J are TRBV19 and TRBJ2-3; weak D call: TRBD2 (5 bases). CDR1 and CDR2 from the germline V gene are LNHDA and SQIVND (reference sequence). Trimming stripped 1 base from V and 4 bases from J, with 12 bases between. The CDR3 length is 15 residues. CDR3 in DNA: TGTGCCAGTAGTATAGTCGGGGATCGGCCAGATACGCAGTATTTT. This translates into CASSIVGDRPDTQYF.

This chain connects TRBV5-1 to TRBJ2-7, with a tentative D call TRBD2 (6 bases). Germline V gene sequence: CDR1 SGHRS, CDR2 YFSETQ. Trimming took off 2 bases at V and 2 bases at J, with 11 bases between the two ends. The CDR3 is 14 residues long. The CDR3 DNA reads as TGCGCCAGCAGCTTCGGGAGCGGAACCTACGAGCAGTACTTC. It codes for CASSFGSGTYEQYF.

V and J are TRBV27 and TRBJ1-1; 12 nucleotides match TRBD1. After removal of 0 bases from V and 1 base from J, the junction contained 6 bases not matched to a gene. Per the germline V gene, CDR1 is MNHEY and CDR2 is SMNVEV (reference sequence). The CDR3 loop spans 18 amino acids. The CDR3 spells CASSLSSRDRGRNTEAFF. The CDR3 DNA follows: TGTGCCAGCAGTTTATCCTCTAGGGACAGGGGGCGGAACACTGAAGCTTTCTTT.

V and J are TRBV28 and TRBJ2-7; no firm D call. This CDR3 region has 14 residues. Trimming pared 1 base from V and 0 bases from J, leaving 7 bases between. Germline V gene lookup returns CDR1 MDHEN and CDR2 SYDVKM. The CDR3 nucleotides are TGTGCCAGCAGTTTATCCAGAAGCTCCTACGAGCAGTACTTC. It codes for CASSLSRSSYEQYF.

The rearrangement joins TRBV18 to TRBJ2-5, with TRBD2 identical over 9 bases. Germline V gives CDR1 KGHSH, CDR2 LQKENI. There are 15 residues in the CDR3. CDR3 coding DNA: TGTGCTTCGACTCGTAGCGGGGGCTGGGAAGAGACCCAGTACTTC. Its translation: CASTRSGGWEETQYF.

The rearrangement uses TRBV4-1 and TRBJ1-2, with TRBD1 matching over 7 bases. The CDR3 consists of 14 residues. V was pared by 2 bases and J by 3 bases, with 3 bases of the junction left unmatched. CDR1 is MGHRA, CDR2 YSYEKL, per germline. The CDR3, as DNA: TGCGCCAGCAGCCAAAACAGGGGTGACTATGGCTACACCTTC. The encoded protein is CASSQNRGDYGYTF.

CDR3 loop: CASSQDYAGAGSSYEQYF. CDR3 in DNA: TGCGCCAGCAGCCAAGATTACGCAGGGGCAGGGAGCTCCTACGAGCAGTACTTC. V usage is TRBV4-3 and J usage is TRBJ2-5, with D possibly being TRBD1 (6 bases). The J call may be faulty, since TRBJ2-7 better matches the DNA end. CDR1 and CDR2 (germline): LGHNA, YSLEER. This CDR3 is built from 18 residues.

The V call is TRBV5-4, the J call TRBJ2-7, with D maybe TRBD2 (6 bases). V lost 4 bases to trimming and J lost 2 bases, with 7 bases between them. The V gene's germline CDR1 is SGHNT and CDR2 YYREEE (reference sequence). The CDR3 spans 12 residues. CDR3 in DNA: TGTGCCAGCAGCGGGGGGACCTACGAGCAGTACTTC. This sequence encodes CASSGGTYEQYF.

This clone has only a few counts. The J gene is TRBJ2-1, the V gene TRBV14; perhaps TRBD2 as D (5 bases). The germline V gene encodes CDR1 SGHDN and CDR2 FVKESK. The length of the CDR3 is 16 residues. V lost 6 bases and J lost 3, with 18 bases in between. Written as DNA, the CDR3 is TGTGCCAGCAGTAAAGTGGGTGGGAGAGTCTACAATGAGCAGTTCTTC. This gives the protein CASSKVGGRVYNEQFF.

The rearrangement uses TRBV18 and TRBJ1-1; 8 positions match TRBD1. The V segment lost 6 bases and the J segment 6 bases; nucleotides outside the gene matches: 6. The length of the CDR3 is 13 residues. Germline CDR1 is KGHSH and CDR2 is LQKENI. CDR3 in DNA: TGTGCCAGCTCGAAACAGGGGGGGGCTGAAGCTTTCTTT. Translating gives CASSKQGGAEAFF.